This entry lists 21 T cell receptor beta chains sequenced from one sample in a study of T cell clusters in autoimmune cytopenias. Each sample's input was approximately 270 ng genomic DNA, some 34,000 genome equivalents. TRB rearrangements were amplified by touch-down multiplex PCR with mixed TRB-A/B primers. TCRdb reprocessed the multiplex PCR reads, with one entry per CDR3 protein and no DNA. The repertoire table contains around 9,700 distinct CDR3 sequences. Separately, the same data were catalogued under a study of T cell repertoires in aging, cancer and after chemotherapy.

Sequenced sample: peripheral blood. These receptors came from a human donor in good health.

This chain uses TRBV5-5 with TRBJ2-7. CDR3 size: 14 residues. From germline, CDR1 is SGHKS and CDR2 YYEKEE (reference sequence). The CDR3 here is CASSLRVATYEQYF. Based on the CDR3 plus reference TRBV5-5 and TRBJ2-7, the full variable domain is DAGVTQSPTHLIKTRGQQVTLRCSPISGHKSVSWYQQVLGQGPQFIFQYYEKEERGRGNFPDRFSARQFPNYSSELNVNALLLGDSALYLCASSLRVATYEQYFGPGTRLTVT.

CDR3 region: CASSPMGTGNSPLHF. The V and J genes are TRBV6-5 and TRBJ1-6; the TCRdb call, TRBD1, lacks DNA for checking. Germline CDR1 and CDR2: MNHEY and SVGAGI. The CDR3 totals 15 residues.

This rearrangement joins TRBV19 to TRBJ2-5; the TCRdb D gene call, TRBD2, has no DNA to confirm it. CDR1 LNHDA and CDR2 SQIVND come from the germline V gene (reference sequence). The CDR3 covers 16 residues. CDR3 loop: CASSPWTSGPEGTQYF.

This rearrangement joins TRBV7-6 to TRBJ2-5. The germline gives CDR1 SGHVS, CDR2 FNYEAQ. The CDR3 spans 12 residues. CDR3 sequence: CASSLRQETQYF.

The rearrangement joins TRBV6-5 to TRBJ2-7; there is no DNA to check the TCRdb D call of TRBD1. The CDR3 has 13 amino acids. CDR1 and CDR2 from the germline V gene are MNHEY and SVGAGI. The CDR3 loop is CASRTGTDGEQYF.

This chain connects TRBV5-6 to TRBJ2-3. Germline V gene sequence: CDR1 SGHDT, CDR2 YYEEEE. The CDR3 consists of 13 residues. The CDR3 sequence: CASSLGTPDTQYF. Combining the CDR3 with reference TRBV5-6 and TRBJ2-3 gives the whole variable domain DAGVTQSPTHLIKTRGQQVTLRCSPKSGHDTVSWYQQALGQGPQFIFQYYEEEERQRGNFPDRFSGHQFPNYSSELNVNALLLGDSALYLCASSLGTPDTQYFGPGTRLTVL.

The genes are TRBV6-1 and TRBJ1-5; the TCRdb D gene call, TRBD1, has no DNA to confirm it. This CDR3 contains 17 residues. Germline-derived CDR1 and CDR2 are MNHNS and SASEGT. CDR3 sequence: CASSRRTGATGNQPQHF.

This sequence joins TRBV24-1 and TRBJ2-5; TCRdb gives TRBD2 as the D gene, but with no DNA this cannot be confirmed. The germline gives CDR1 KGHDR, CDR2 SFDVKD. The CDR3 consists of 14 residues. The CDR3 here is CATSPWAEEETQYF.

V usage is TRBV29-1 and J usage is TRBJ1-2. Germline V gene lookup returns CDR1 SQVTM and CDR2 ANQGSEA. CDR3 length equals 11 residues. The CDR3 sequence is CSVGSNYGYTF. Complete variable domain (other parts from reference TRBV29-1 and TRBJ1-2): SAVISQKPSRDICQRGTSLTIQCQVDSQVTMMFWYRQQPGQSLTLIATANQGSEATYESGFVIDKFPISRPNLTFSTLTVSNMSPEDSSIYLCSVGSNYGYTFGSGTRLTVV.

CDR3 in amino acids: CATRTSGGQKAEAFF. V gene TRBV27 combines with J gene TRBJ1-1; TCRdb designates TRBD1, a call that cannot be tested without DNA. Germline V gives CDR1 MNHEY, CDR2 SMNVEV (reference sequence). The CDR3 contains 15 residues.

This chain links TRBV5-6 with TRBJ2-3; TCRdb gives TRBD1 as the D gene, but with no DNA this cannot be confirmed. Germline assignment: CDR1 SGHDT and CDR2 YYEEEE. The CDR3 is made up of 17 amino acids. CDR3 region: CASSLLSPSFITDTQYF.

The V call is TRBV27, the J call TRBJ1-1; with no DNA, the TCRdb D assignment of TRBD1 cannot be verified. This CDR3 region has 14 residues. CDR1 MNHEY and CDR2 SMNVEV come from the germline V gene (reference sequence). CDR3: CASSLSRVGSEAFF.

The chain employs TRBV19 and TRBJ2-7. The CDR3 covers 14 residues. Germline V lookup: CDR1 LNHDA, CDR2 SQIVND (reference sequence). CDR3 amino acids: CATTGQHESNEQYF.

V usage is TRBV6-2 or TRBV6-3 and J usage is TRBJ2-3; TCRdb indicates TRBD2, and absent DNA this call remains unverified. This CDR3 spans 15 amino acids. Germline V gives CDR1 MNHEY, CDR2 SVGEGT. CDR3 sequence reads: CASTSIAGGTDTQYF.

This chain uses TRBV19 with TRBJ2-5. Germline lookup yields CDR1 LNHDA and CDR2 SQIVND (reference sequence). CDR3 length equals 12 residues. This CDR3 reads CASSQYQETQYF.

This chain connects TRBV7-9 to TRBJ1-4; with no DNA, the TCRdb D assignment of TRBD1 cannot be verified. The CDR3 loop spans 17 amino acids. The germline V gene has CDR1 SEHNR and CDR2 FQNEAQ (reference sequence). The CDR3: CASSPTGRGSANEKLFF.

CDR3: CASTSAGLTNTGELFF. The chain uses TRBV19 and TRBJ2-2; TCRdb's D call of TRBD2 is untestable without DNA. Germline lookup yields CDR1 LNHDA and CDR2 SQIVND (reference sequence). This CDR3 is built from 16 residues.

The chain uses TRBV6-2 or TRBV6-3 and TRBJ1-6; the TRBD1 assignment by TCRdb is unverifiable without DNA. This CDR3 has 16 residues. Germline CDR1 reads MNHEY; CDR2 reads SVGEGT. The CDR3: CASSYGTGVTYSPLHF.

Considering frequency, this clonotype is medium-sized. The chain uses TRBV19 and TRBJ2-5; TCRdb proposes TRBD2, but this gene call is untestable without DNA. The germline gives CDR1 LNHDA, CDR2 SQIVND (reference sequence). This CDR3 contains 13 residues. This CDR3 reads CASSIERGETQYF. Full variable domain (rest looked up from reference TRBV19 and TRBJ2-5): DGGITQSPKYLFRKEGQNVTLSCEQNLNHDAMYWYRQDPGQGLRLIYYSQIVNDFQKGDIAEGYSVSREKKESFPLTVTSAQKNPTAFYLCASSIERGETQYFGPGTRLLVL.

Considering frequency, this clonotype is medium-sized. The rearrangement links TRBV19 to TRBJ2-1; as DNA is missing, the TRBD1 call by TCRdb cannot be tested. The CDR3 is 13 amino acids. Germline values: CDR1 LNHDA, CDR2 SQIVND (reference sequence). The CDR3 spells CASSIGGNNEQFF. Combining the CDR3 with reference TRBV19 and TRBJ2-1 gives the whole variable domain DGGITQSPKYLFRKEGQNVTLSCEQNLNHDAMYWYRQDPGQGLRLIYYSQIVNDFQKGDIAEGYSVSREKKESFPLTVTSAQKNPTAFYLCASSIGGNNEQFFGPGTRLTVL.

The rearrangement joins TRBV18 to TRBJ2-5; no DNA is available, so the TRBD1 call from TCRdb remains unchecked. CDR1 and CDR2 (germline): KGHSH, LQKENI. The CDR3 covers 15 residues. This chain's CDR3 is CASSPPTTGEETQYF.